Below are 20 T cell receptor beta chains sequenced from a single sample in a study of Graves' ophthalmopathy and Graves' hyperthyroidism. Researchers took RNA transcripts and amplified TCR beta CDR3 regions from them. RT-PCR was first run with HTBI primers, then multiplex PCR in a second round. TCRdb itself ran the multiplex PCR reads through MiXCR, one entry per CDR3 protein. This table has about 620,000 distinct CDR3 sequences, 22% appearing once. Sequenced: peripheral blood. The source is a young woman with stable Graves' hyperthyroidism. Some clones in this sample may be carry-over from other donors' samples.

A few counts support this clonotype. The chain employs TRBV20-1 and TRBJ2-7; 12 bases line up with TRBD1. V shed 2 bases, J shed 4 bases, and the junction held 15 bases outside the gene matches. The germline CDR1 and CDR2 sequences are DFQATT and SNEGSKA (reference sequence). This CDR3 has 18 amino acids. Here the CDR3 reads CSARIALPGQGAEYEQYF. The CDR3 nucleotides are TGCAGTGCTAGAATAGCGTTGCCGGGACAGGGGGCAGAGTACGAGCAGTACTTC.

A few counts support this clonotype. The V call is TRBV29-1, the J call TRBJ1-1, with D uncertain. Germline V gives CDR1 SQVTM, CDR2 ANQGSEA. V lost 3 bases to trimming and J lost 6 bases, with 11 bases between them. The CDR3 is 12 amino acids. The CDR3 region is CSVEEGKAEAFF. CDR3 nucleotides: TGCAGCGTTGAGGAGGGTAAGGCTGAAGCTTTCTTT. Combining the CDR3 with reference TRBV29-1 and TRBJ1-1 gives the whole variable domain SAVISQKPSRDICQRGTSLTIQCQVDSQVTMMFWYRQQPGQSLTLIATANQGSEATYESGFVIDKFPISRPNLTFSTLTVSNMSPEDSSIYLCSVEEGKAEAFFGQGTRLTVV.

The chain couples TRBV2 to TRBJ2-3; TRBD2 agrees at 8 bases. J gave up 3 bases and V 6 bases, and 8 bases lay outside the gene matches. The CDR3 sequence is 15 residues long. Germline loops: CDR1 SNHLY, CDR2 FYNNEI. The CDR3 region is CASSAGTRRTDTQYF. CDR3 sequence (DNA): TGTGCCAGCAGCGCCGGGACTAGGAGAACAGATACGCAGTATTTT.

Ten or more counts support this clonotype. The chain couples TRBV19 to TRBJ1-2; no clear D. Trimming stripped 5 bases from V and 3 bases from J, with 13 bases between. The length of the CDR3 is 14 residues. In germline, CDR1 is LNHDA, CDR2 SQIVND (reference sequence). The CDR3 protein is CASSYKGSDYGYTF. In DNA, the CDR3 is TGTGCCAGTAGTTATAAGGGTTCGGACTATGGCTACACCTTC.

As regards this clonotype: Its ends do not fully match the called genes, so a read error is possible. The DNA for the CDR3 is TGTGCCAGCAGACTCGGACAGGGGGCGAACACCGGGGAGCTGTCTTTT. It translates to CASRLGQGANTGELSF. The rearrangement uses TRBV6-5 and TRBJ2-2, with 11 bases aligning to TRBD1. The CDR3 contains 16 residues. The germline V gene encodes CDR1 MNHEY and CDR2 SVGAGI.

This clonotype was seen many times. V and J are TRBV9 and TRBJ2-7, with 7 bases matching TRBD1. Germline loops: CDR1 SGDLS, CDR2 YYNGEE. There are 15 residues in the CDR3. The junction had 6 bases not matched to a gene; V was cut back by 0 bases and J by 3 bases. The CDR3 loop reads CASSVETGPNYEQYF. In DNA, the CDR3 is TGTGCCAGCAGCGTAGAGACAGGGCCAAACTACGAGCAGTACTTC.

This clonotype was observed many times. The chain recombines TRBV5-6 with TRBJ1-3; D possibly corresponds to TRBD1 (5 bases). The CDR3 spans 16 residues. With 1 base removed from V and 2 bases from J, the gap between germline ends came to 13 bases. Looked up from germline, CDR1 is SGHDT and CDR2 is YYEEEE. The CDR3 loop is CASSLRRGRPGNTIYF. In nucleotides, the CDR3 is TGTGCCAGCAGCTTGAGGCGGGGGAGACCTGGAAACACCATATATTTT.

This clonotype turned up a few times. The rearrangement uses TRBV5-1 and TRBJ1-1; D not certain. The CDR3 spans 14 residues. The germline gives CDR1 SGHRS, CDR2 YFSETQ. V gave up 4 bases and J gave up 1 base, with 11 bases separating them. CDR3 nucleotide sequence: TGCGCCAGCAGCCGCGGTCCCGGGAACACTGAAGCTTTCTTT. Translation gives CASSRGPGNTEAFF.

The genes are TRBV30 and TRBJ1-3; TRBD1 might be the D (6 bases). CDR1 and CDR2 from the germline V gene are GTSNPN and SVGIG (reference sequence). The V end was cut by 3 bases, the J end by 5 bases, with 8 bases between. This CDR3 is built from 12 residues. The CDR3 reads CAWRTGRNTIYF. Written as DNA, the CDR3 is TGTGCCTGGAGAACAGGGCGAAACACCATATATTTT.

This clonotype was seen ten or more times. The V call is TRBV20-1, the J call TRBJ2-7; no clear D gene. Germline V gene lookup returns CDR1 DFQATT and CDR2 SNEGSKA (reference sequence). Trimming took off 1 base at V and 0 bases at J, with 4 bases between the two ends. The CDR3 totals 12 residues. The CDR3 DNA sequence: TGCAGTGCTAGAGTCGACTCCTACGAGCAGTACTTC. Its protein is CSARVDSYEQYF.

The J gene is TRBJ1-2, the V gene TRBV30, with D perhaps TRBD1 (6 bases). CDR1 GTSNPN and CDR2 SVGIG come from the germline V gene (reference sequence). The CDR3 consists of 12 residues. The V gene lost 5 bases and the J gene lost 2 bases, with 9 bases spanning the gap. The CDR3 sequence: CAWGDTNYGYTF. CDR3 DNA sequence: TGTGCCTGGGGGGACACAAACTATGGCTACACCTTC.

There are many counts of this clonotype. The chain employs TRBV10-3 and TRBJ1-1; 7 bases align to TRBD1. The CDR3 is 13 residues long. Germline values: CDR1 ENHRY, CDR2 SYGVKD. V shed 9 bases, J shed 0 bases, and the junction held 4 bases outside the gene matches. This CDR3 reads CAIGTVMNTEAFF. CDR3 nucleotides: TGTGCCATTGGGACAGTTATGAACACTGAAGCTTTCTTT.

This clonotype was recorded only once. The gene calls are TRBV7-2 and TRBJ1-1; a possible D gene is TRBD1 (6 bases). The CDR3 spans 13 residues. CDR1 SGHTA and CDR2 FQGNSA come from the germline V gene. Trimming shortened V by 5 bases and J by 8 bases, and 15 bases separated the two germline ends. CDR3 DNA sequence: TGTGCCAGCAGCCTTATCCTAGACAGGGAAGCTTTCTTT. Translation gives CASSLILDREAFF.

V gene TRBV6-1 combines with J gene TRBJ2-5; possibly TRBD2 for D (5 bases). V was pared by 4 bases and J by 5 bases, with 11 bases between. There are 13 residues in the CDR3. Germline CDR1 reads MNHNS; CDR2 reads SASEGT. As DNA, the CDR3 is TGTGCCAGCAGTGGGACTGATACGGAGACCCAGTACTTC. The encoded protein is CASSGTDTETQYF.

This clonotype was seen at least ten times. The chain joins TRBV6-5 to TRBJ1-5, with 8 positions matching TRBD1. Trimming cost V 0 bases and J 0 bases; bases outside gene matches: 10. Germline CDR1 and CDR2: MNHEY and SVGAGI. This CDR3 has 19 amino acids. CDR3 coding DNA: TGTGCCAGCAGTTACTCGGTTCGAACAGGGGGGTATAGCAATCAGCCCCAGCATTTT. This gives the protein CASSYSVRTGGYSNQPQHF.

In its sample, this clonotype was seen many times. The V call is TRBV2, the J call TRBJ1-2; the match to TRBD1 covers 7 bases. CDR3 length: 15 amino acids. Germline CDR1 and CDR2: SNHLY and FYNNEI. The junction had 11 bases not matched to a gene; V was cut back by 6 bases and J by 4 bases. The CDR3 nucleotides read TGTGCCAGCAGGGGAGACAGGGACCATCTCTATGGCTACACCTTC. Protein: CASRGDRDHLYGYTF.

This clonotype was picked up many times. This rearrangement joins TRBV19 to TRBJ2-2; D is undetermined. The CDR3 is 12 residues long. V lost 3 bases and J 5 bases, leaving 4 bases between the germline ends. Germline CDR1 LNHDA, CDR2 SQIVND (reference sequence). The CDR3 coding sequence is TGTGCCAGTAGTATTCGGACCGGGGAGCTGTTTTTT. It is translated as CASSIRTGELFF.

The sample holds a few counts of this clonotype. The rearrangement joins TRBV18 to TRBJ1-2; TRBD1 might be the D (5 bases). The CDR3 totals 15 residues. Looked up from germline, CDR1 is KGHSH and CDR2 is LQKENI. Trimming cost V 3 bases and J 2 bases, with 13 bases left between them. The CDR3 loop is CASSPRDGENYGYTF. The CDR3 nucleotides read TGTGCCAGCTCACCCCGGGACGGCGAAAACTATGGCTACACCTTC.

This clonotype was picked up a small number of times. The V call is TRBV28, the J call TRBJ1-6; 7 nucleotides agree with TRBD1. Germline assignment: CDR1 MDHEN and CDR2 SYDVKM. V was pared by 6 bases and J by 5 bases, with 10 bases of the junction left unmatched. The CDR3 is 16 amino acids. The CDR3 nucleotides are TGTGCCAGCAGAACGACAGGGAGAATGAATAATTCACCCCTCCACTTT. This translates into CASRTTGRMNNSPLHF.

This clonotype was detected ten times or more. CDR3 bases: TGTGCCGGAGGGGACGGGGGGTACACTGAAGCTTTCTTT. Residues: CAGGDGGYTEAFF. V is TRBV6-1 and J is TRBJ1-1; a weak D match, TRBD1 (5 bases). The CDR3 runs to 13 residues. The V end was cut by 11 bases, the J end by 3 bases, with 16 bases between. CDR1 and CDR2 from the germline V gene are MNHNS and SASEGT.